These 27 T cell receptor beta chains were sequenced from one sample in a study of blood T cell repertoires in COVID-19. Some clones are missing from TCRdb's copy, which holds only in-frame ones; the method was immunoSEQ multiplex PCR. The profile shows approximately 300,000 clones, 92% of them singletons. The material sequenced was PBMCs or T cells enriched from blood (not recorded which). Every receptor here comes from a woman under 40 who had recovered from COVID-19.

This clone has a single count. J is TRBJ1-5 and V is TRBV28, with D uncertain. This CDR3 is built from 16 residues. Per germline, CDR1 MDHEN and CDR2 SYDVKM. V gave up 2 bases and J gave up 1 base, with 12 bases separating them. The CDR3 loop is CASSLDPGRSNQPQHF. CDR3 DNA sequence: TGTGCCAGCAGTTTAGATCCGGGAAGGAGCAATCAGCCCCAGCATTTT.

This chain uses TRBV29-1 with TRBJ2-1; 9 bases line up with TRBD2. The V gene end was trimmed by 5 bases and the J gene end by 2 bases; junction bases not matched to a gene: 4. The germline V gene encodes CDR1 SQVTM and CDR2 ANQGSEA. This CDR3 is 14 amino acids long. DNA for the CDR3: TGCAGCGTTAAGACTAGCGGCCCCTACAATGAGCAGTTCTTC. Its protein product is CSVKTSGPYNEQFF.

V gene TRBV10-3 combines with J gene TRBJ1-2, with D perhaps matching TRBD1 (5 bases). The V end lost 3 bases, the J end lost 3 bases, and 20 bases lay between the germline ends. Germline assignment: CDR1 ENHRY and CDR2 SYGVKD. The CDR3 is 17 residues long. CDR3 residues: CAISDPRAISSHYGYTF. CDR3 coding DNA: TGTGCCATCAGTGACCCCAGGGCCATCAGTAGTCACTATGGCTACACCTTC.

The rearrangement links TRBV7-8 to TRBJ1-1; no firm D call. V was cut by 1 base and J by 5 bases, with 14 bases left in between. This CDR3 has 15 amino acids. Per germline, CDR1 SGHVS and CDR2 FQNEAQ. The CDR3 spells CASSLGRVGWTEAFF. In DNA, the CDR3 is TGTGCCAGCAGCTTAGGGAGGGTGGGTTGGACTGAAGCTTTCTTT.

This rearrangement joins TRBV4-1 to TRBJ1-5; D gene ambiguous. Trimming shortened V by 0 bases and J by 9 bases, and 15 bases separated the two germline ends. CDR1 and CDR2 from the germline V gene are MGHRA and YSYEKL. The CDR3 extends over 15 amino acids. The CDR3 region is CASSQEPGGRRPQHF. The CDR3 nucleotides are TGCGCCAGCAGCCAAGAACCGGGAGGGCGCCGGCCCCAGCATTTT.

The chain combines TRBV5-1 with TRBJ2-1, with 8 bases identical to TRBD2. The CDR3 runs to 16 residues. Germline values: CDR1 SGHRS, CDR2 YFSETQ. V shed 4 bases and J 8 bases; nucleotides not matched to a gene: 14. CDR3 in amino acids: CASSPRTAGARDEQFF. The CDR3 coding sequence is TGCGCCAGCAGCCCGCGGACAGCGGGGGCCAGGGATGAGCAGTTCTTC.

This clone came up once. CDR3 sequence reads: CASSERLAGGTNEQFF. The CDR3 nucleotides read TGTGCCAGCAGTGAACGGCTAGCGGGAGGAACCAATGAGCAGTTCTTC. This rearrangement joins TRBV25-1 to TRBJ2-1, with 11 positions matching TRBD2. Trimming at V came to 2 bases and at J to 6 bases, leaving 6 bases not matched to a gene. The CDR3 totals 16 residues. Per germline, CDR1 MGHDK and CDR2 SYGVNS.

CDR3 in DNA: TGTGCCAGCAGTTCCTCTTCTAGCGAGCAAGGGCACGAGCAGTACTTC. It translates to CASSSSSSEQGHEQYF. The J gene is TRBJ2-7, the V gene TRBV28; D might be TRBD2 (6 bases). Per the germline V gene, CDR1 is MDHEN and CDR2 is SYDVKM. Trimming stripped 4 bases from V and 5 bases from J, with 21 bases between. This CDR3 contains 16 residues.

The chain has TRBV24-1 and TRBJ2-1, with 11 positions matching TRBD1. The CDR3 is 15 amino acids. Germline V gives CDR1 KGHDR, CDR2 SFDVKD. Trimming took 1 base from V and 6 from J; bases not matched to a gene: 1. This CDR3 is CATSDFGTGGNEQFF. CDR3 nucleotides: TGTGCCACCAGTGATTTTGGGACAGGGGGCAATGAGCAGTTCTTC.

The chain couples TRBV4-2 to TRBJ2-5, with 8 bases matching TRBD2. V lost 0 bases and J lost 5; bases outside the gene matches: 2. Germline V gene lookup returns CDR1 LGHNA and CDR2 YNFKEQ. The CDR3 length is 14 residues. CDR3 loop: CASSQDLAGETQYF. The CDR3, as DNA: TGTGCCAGCAGCCAAGACCTAGCGGGCGAGACCCAGTACTTC.

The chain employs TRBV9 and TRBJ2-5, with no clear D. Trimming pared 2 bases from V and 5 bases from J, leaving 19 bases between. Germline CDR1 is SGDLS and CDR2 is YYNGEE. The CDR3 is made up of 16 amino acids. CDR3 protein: CASSVSLEDFTETQYF. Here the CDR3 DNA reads TGTGCCAGCAGCGTTTCCCTAGAAGATTTCACTGAGACCCAGTACTTC. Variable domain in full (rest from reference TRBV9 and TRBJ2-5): DSGVTQTPKHLITATGQRVTLRCSPRSGDLSVYWYQQSLDQGLQFLIQYYNGEERAKGNILERFSAQQFPDLHSELNLSSLELGDSALYFCASSVSLEDFTETQYFGPGTRLLVL.

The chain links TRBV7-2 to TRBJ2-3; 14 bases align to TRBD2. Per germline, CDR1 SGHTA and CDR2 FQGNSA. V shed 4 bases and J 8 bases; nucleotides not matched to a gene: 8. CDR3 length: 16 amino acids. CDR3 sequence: CASSSRTSGGLGTQYF. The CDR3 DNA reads TGTGCCAGCAGCTCCCGGACTAGCGGGGGGTTGGGTACGCAGTATTTT.

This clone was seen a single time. The CDR3 loop reads CASSPWAGDSTEAFF. As DNA, the CDR3 is TGTGCCAGTAGTCCTTGGGCAGGGGATAGCACTGAAGCTTTCTTT. V is TRBV19 and J is TRBJ1-1; TRBD1 is a possible D gene (6 bases). The germline gives CDR1 LNHDA, CDR2 SQIVND (reference sequence). This CDR3 comprises 15 residues. Deletions cut 5 bases from V and 4 bases from J, with 17 bases between. The whole variable domain, filled in from reference TRBV19 and TRBJ1-1, reads DGGITQSPKYLFRKEGQNVTLSCEQNLNHDAMYWYRQDPGQGLRLIYYSQIVNDFQKGDIAEGYSVSREKKESFPLTVTSAQKNPTAFYLCASSPWAGDSTEAFFGQGTRLTVV.

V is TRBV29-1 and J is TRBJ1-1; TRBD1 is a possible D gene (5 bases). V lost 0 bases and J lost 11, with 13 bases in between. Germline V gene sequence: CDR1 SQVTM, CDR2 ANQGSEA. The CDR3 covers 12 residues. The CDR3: CSVEDPGGEAFF. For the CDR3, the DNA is TGCAGCGTTGAAGATCCGGGGGGGGAGGCTTTCTTT.

The CDR3 protein is CASSHLAAQGETQYF. The CDR3 region has the DNA TGCGCCAGCAGCCATCTAGCAGCCCAGGGGGAGACCCAGTACTTC. This chain links TRBV4-1 with TRBJ2-5; D might be TRBD1 (6 bases). V dropped 3 bases and J dropped 5 bases, with 16 bases sitting between them. CDR1 is MGHRA and CDR2 is YSYEKL in the germline V gene. This CDR3 is 15 amino acids long.

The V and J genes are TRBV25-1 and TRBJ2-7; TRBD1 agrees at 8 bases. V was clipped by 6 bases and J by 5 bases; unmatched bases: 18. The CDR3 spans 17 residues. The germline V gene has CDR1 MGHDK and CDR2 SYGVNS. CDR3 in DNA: TGTGCCAGCAGCGAGGGCCCACGGGGCAGGGGGCAAGACGAGCAGTACTTC. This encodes CASSEGPRGRGQDEQYF.

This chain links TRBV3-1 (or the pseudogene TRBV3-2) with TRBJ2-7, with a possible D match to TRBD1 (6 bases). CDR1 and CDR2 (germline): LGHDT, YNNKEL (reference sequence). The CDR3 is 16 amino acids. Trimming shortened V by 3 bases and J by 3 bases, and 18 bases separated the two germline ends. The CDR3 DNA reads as TGTGCCAGCAGCCAGACCGGACAGTCGTTACTCTACGAGCAGTACTTC. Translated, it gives CASSQTGQSLLYEQYF.

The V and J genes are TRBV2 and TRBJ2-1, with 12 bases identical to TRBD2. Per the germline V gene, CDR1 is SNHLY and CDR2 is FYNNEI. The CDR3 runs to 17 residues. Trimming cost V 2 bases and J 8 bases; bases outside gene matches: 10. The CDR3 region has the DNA TGTGCCAGCAGTGAATATTCCGGGACTAGCGGGTTCGATGAGCAGTTCTTC. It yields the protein CASSEYSGTSGFDEQFF.

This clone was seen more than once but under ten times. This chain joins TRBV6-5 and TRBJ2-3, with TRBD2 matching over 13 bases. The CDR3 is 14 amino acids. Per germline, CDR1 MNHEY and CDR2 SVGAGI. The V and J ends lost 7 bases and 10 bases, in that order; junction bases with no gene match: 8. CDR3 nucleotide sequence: TGTGCCAGCATTCTGACTAGCGGGAGGTCCGCGCAGTATTTT. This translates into CASILTSGRSAQYF.

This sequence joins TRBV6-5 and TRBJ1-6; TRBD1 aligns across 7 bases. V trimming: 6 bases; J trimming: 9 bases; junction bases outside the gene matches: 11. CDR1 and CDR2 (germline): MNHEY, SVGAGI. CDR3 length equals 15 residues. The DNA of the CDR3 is TGTGCCAGCAGACAGCTAAAGGGACAGACTTCACCCCTCCACTTT. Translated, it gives CASRQLKGQTSPLHF.

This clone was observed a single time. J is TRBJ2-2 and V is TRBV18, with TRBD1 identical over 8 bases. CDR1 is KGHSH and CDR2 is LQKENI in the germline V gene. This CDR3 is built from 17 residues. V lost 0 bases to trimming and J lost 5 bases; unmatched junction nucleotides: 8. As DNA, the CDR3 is TGTGCCAGCTCACCACCCACAGGGGGAAGGAATACCGGGGAGCTGTTTTTT. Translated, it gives CASSPPTGGRNTGELFF. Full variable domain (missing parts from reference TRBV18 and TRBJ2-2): NAGVMQNPRHLVRRRGQEARLRCSPMKGHSHVYWYRQLPEEGLKFMVYLQKENIIDESGMPKERFSAEFPKEGPSILRIQQVVRGDSAAYFCASSPPTGGRNTGELFFGEGSRLTVL.

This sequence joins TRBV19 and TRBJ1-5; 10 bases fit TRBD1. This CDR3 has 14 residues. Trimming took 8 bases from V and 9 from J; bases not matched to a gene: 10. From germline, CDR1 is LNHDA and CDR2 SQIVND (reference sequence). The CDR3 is CASSDRGRATPQHF. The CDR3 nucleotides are TGTGCCAGTTCCGACAGGGGGCGAGCGACGCCCCAGCATTTT.

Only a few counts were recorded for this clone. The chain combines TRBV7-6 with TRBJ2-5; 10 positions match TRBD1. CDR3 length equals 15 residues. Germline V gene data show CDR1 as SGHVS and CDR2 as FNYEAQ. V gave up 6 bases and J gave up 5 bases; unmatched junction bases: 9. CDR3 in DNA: TGTGCCAGCAGTCGGGACAGGGGATTTAGGGAGACCCAGTACTTC. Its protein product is CASSRDRGFRETQYF.

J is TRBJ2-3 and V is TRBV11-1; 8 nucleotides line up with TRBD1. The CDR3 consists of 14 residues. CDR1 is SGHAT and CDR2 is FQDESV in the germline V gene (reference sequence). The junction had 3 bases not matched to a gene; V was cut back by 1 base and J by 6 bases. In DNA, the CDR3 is TGTGCCAGCAGCTTAGGTACAGGGGGGGATACGCAGTATTTT. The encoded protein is CASSLGTGGDTQYF.

As DNA, the CDR3 is TGTGCCACGGCGACTAGCGGGACCCCCGGGGAGCTGTTTTTT. Amino acids: CATATSGTPGELFF. This chain joins TRBV28 and TRBJ2-2; 11 nucleotides align to TRBD2. This CDR3 has 14 residues. The trim removed 10 bases at V and 6 bases at J, leaving 7 bases unmatched. The germline V gene has CDR1 MDHEN and CDR2 SYDVKM.

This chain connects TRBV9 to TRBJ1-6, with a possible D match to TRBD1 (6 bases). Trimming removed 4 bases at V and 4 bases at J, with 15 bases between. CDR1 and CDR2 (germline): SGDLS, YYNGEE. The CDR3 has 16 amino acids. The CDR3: CASSSRGRIYNSPLHF. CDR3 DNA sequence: TGTGCCAGCAGCTCCAGGGGTAGGATTTATAATTCACCCCTCCACTTT.

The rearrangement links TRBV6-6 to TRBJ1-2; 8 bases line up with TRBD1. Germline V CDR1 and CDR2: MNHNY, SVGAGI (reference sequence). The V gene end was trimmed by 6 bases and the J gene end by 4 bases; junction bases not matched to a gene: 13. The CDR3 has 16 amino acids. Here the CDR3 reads CASRQPTGGSSYGYTF. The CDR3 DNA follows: TGTGCCAGCAGGCAACCAACAGGGGGTTCGAGCTATGGCTACACCTTC.